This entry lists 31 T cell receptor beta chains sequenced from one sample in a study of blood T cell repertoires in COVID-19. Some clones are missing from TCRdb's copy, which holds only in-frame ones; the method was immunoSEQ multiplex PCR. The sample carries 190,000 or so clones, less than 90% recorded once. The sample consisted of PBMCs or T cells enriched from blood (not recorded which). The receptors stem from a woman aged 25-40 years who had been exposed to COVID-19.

The CDR3 sequence: CASKGGSRPASNEKLFF. The CDR3 coding sequence is TGTGCCAGCAAGGGAGGGAGCCGCCCCGCTTCGAATGAAAAACTGTTTTTT. V is TRBV27 and J is TRBJ1-4, with D unresolved. Looked up from germline, CDR1 is MNHEY and CDR2 is SMNVEV (reference sequence). V lost 7 bases, J lost 5 bases, and 23 bases lay in between. CDR3 length: 17 amino acids.

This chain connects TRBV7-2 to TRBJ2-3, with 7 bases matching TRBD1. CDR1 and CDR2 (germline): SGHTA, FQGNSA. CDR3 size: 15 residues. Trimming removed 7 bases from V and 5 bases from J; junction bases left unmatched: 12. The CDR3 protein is CASTPVGRGIDTQYF. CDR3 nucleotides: TGTGCCAGCACCCCAGTCGGCAGGGGGATAGATACGCAGTATTTT.

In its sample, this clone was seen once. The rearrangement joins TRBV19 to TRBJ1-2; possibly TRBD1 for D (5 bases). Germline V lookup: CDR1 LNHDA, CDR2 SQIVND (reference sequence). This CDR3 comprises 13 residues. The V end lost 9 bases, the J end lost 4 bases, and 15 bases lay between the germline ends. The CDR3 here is CASIGAGRYGYTF. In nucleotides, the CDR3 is TGTGCCAGCATCGGCGCAGGGCGCTATGGCTACACCTTC.

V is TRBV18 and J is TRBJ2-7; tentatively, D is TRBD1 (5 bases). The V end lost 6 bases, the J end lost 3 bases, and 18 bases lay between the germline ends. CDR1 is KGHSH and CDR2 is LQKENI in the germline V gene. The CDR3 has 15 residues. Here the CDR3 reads CASSSGQVLGYEQYF. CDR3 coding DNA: TGTGCCAGCTCTTCAGGGCAGGTCCTTGGCTACGAGCAGTACTTC.

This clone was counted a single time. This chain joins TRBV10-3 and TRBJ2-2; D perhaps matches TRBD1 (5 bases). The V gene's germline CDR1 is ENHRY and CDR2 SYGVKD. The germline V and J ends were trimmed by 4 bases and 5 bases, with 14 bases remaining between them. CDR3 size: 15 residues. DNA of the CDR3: TGTGCCATCAGTGGGGGCAGGGCCGCGACCGGGGAGCTGTTTTTT. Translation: CAISGGRAATGELFF.

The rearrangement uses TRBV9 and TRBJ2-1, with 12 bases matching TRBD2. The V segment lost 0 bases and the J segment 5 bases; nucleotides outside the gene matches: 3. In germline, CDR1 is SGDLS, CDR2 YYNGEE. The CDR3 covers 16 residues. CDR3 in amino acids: CASSVGLAGGDNEQFF. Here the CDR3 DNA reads TGTGCCAGCAGCGTAGGCCTAGCGGGGGGGGACAATGAGCAGTTCTTC. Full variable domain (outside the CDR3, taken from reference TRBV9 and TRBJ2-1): DSGVTQTPKHLITATGQRVTLRCSPRSGDLSVYWYQQSLDQGLQFLIQYYNGEERAKGNILERFSAQQFPDLHSELNLSSLELGDSALYFCASSVGLAGGDNEQFFGPGTRLTVL.

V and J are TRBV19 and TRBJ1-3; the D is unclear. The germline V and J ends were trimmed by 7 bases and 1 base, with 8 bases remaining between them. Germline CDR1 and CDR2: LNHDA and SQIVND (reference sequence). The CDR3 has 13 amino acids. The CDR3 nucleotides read TGTGCCAGTACCCGGACTTCTGGAAACACCATATATTTT. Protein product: CASTRTSGNTIYF.

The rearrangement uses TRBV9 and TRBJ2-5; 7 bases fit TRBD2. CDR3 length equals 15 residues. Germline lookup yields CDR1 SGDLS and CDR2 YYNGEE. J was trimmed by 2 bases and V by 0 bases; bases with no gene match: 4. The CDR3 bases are TGTGCCAGCAGCGTAGCCAGCGGGGCTCAAGAGACCCAGTACTTC. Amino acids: CASSVASGAQETQYF.

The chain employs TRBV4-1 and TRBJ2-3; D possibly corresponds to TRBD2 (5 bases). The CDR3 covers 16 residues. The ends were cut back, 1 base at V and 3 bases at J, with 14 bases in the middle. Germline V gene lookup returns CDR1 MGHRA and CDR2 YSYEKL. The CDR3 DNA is TGCGCCAGCAGCCAAGGGTGGGCTAGCATGACAGATACGCAGTATTTT. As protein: CASSQGWASMTDTQYF.

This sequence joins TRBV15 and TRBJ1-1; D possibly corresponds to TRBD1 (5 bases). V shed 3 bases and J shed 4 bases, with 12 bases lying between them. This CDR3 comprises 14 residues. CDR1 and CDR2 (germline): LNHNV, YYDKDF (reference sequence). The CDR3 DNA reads TGTGCCACCAGCAGGGCAGGGATGGGCACTGAAGCTTTCTTT. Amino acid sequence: CATSRAGMGTEAFF.

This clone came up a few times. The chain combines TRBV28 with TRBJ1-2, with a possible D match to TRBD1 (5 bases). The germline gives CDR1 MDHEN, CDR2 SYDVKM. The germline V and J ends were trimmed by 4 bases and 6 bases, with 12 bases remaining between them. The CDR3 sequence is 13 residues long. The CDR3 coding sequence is TGTGCCAGCAGTTCGGCCAGGGCGCATGGCTACACCTTC. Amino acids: CASSSARAHGYTF.

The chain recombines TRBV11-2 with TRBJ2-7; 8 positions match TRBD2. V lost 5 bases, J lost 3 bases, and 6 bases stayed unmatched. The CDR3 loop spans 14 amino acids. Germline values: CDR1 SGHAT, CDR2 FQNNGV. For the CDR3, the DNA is TGTGCCAGCAGCCCGGGGGGGGCCTACTACGAGCAGTACTTC. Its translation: CASSPGGAYYEQYF.

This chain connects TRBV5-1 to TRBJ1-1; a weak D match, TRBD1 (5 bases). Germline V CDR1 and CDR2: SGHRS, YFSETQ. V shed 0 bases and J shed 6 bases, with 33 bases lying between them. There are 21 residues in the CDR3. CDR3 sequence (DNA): TGCGCCAGCAGCTTGGAATATTCGTTATTGCGGGGCGGGGTCGAGGCCCCTGAAGCTTTCTTT. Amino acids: CASSLEYSLLRGGVEAPEAFF.

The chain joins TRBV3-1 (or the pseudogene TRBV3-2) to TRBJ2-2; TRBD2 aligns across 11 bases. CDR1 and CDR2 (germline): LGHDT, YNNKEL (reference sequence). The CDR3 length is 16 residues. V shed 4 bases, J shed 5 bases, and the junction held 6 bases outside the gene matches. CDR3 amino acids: CASSPSASGGTGELFF. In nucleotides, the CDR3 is TGTGCCAGCAGCCCGTCCGCTAGCGGGGGGACCGGGGAGCTGTTTTTT.

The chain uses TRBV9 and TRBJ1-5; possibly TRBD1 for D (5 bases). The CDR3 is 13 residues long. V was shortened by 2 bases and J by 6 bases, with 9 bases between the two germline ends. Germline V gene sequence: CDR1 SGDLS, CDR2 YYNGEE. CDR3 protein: CASSVEGSQPQHF. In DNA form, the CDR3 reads TGTGCCAGCAGCGTGGAGGGGTCTCAGCCCCAGCATTTT.

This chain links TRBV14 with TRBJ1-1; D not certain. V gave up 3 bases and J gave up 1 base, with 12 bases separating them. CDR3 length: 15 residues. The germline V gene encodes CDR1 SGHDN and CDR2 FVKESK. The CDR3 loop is CASSQYSAPNTEAFF. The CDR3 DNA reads TGTGCCAGCAGCCAGTATAGCGCCCCGAACACTGAAGCTTTCTTT.

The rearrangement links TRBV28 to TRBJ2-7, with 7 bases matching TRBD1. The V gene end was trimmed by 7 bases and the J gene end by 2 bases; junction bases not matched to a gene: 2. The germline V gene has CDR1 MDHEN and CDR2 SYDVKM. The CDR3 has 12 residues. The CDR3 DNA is TGTGCCAGCACCGGGACAGCCTACGAGCAGTACTTC. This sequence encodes CASTGTAYEQYF.

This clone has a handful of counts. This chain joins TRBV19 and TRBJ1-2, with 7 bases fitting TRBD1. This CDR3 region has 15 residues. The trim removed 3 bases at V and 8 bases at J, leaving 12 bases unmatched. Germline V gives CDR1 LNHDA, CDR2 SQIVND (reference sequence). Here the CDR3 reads CASSIARQGTIGYTF. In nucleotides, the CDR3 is TGTGCCAGTAGTATCGCCCGACAGGGTACGATCGGCTACACCTTC.

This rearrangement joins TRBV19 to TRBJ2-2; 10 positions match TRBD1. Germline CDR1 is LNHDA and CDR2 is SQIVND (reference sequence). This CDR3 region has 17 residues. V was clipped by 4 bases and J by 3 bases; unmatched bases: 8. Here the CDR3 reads CASSSSGQGVHTGELFF. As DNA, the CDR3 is TGTGCCAGTAGTAGCTCCGGACAGGGGGTTCACACCGGGGAGCTGTTTTTT.

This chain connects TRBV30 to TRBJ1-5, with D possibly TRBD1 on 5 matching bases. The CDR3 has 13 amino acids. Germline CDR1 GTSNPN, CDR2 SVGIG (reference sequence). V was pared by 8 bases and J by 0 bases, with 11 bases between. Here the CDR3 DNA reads TGTGCCCTTGGGGGGATTAGCAATCAGCCCCAGCATTTT. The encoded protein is CALGGISNQPQHF.

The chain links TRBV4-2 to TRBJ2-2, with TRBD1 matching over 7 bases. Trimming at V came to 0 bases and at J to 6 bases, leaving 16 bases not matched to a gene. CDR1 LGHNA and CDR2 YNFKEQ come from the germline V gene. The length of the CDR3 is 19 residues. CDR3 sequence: CASSQDSDRGRQGAGELFF. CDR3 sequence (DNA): TGTGCCAGCAGCCAAGATTCCGATCGGGGTCGGCAGGGGGCCGGGGAGCTGTTTTTT.

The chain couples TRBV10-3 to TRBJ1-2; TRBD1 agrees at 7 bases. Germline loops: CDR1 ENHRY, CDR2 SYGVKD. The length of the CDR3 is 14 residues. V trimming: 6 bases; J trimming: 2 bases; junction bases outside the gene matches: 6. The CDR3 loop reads CAIRARDRNYGYTF. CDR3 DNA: TGTGCCATCAGGGCCAGGGACAGAAACTATGGCTACACCTTC.

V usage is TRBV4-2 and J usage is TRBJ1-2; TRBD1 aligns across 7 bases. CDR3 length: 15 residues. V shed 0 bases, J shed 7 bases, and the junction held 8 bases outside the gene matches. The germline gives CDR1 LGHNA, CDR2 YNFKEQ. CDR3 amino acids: CASSQDPTGDSGYTF. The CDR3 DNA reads TGTGCCAGCAGCCAAGACCCCACAGGGGATAGTGGCTACACCTTC.

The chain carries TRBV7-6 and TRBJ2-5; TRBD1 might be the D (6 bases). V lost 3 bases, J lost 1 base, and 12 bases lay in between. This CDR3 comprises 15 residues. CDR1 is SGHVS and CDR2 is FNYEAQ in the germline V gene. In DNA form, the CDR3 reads TGTGCCAGCAGCTTGCCCTTAGGGGGCCAAGAGACCCAGTACTTC. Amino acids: CASSLPLGGQETQYF.

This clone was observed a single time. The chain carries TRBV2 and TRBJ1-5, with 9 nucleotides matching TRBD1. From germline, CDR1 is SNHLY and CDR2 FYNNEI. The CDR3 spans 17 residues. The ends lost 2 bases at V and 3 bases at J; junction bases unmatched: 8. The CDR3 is CASSELKRTGDNQPQHF. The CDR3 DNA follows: TGTGCCAGCAGTGAATTAAAGAGGACAGGGGACAATCAGCCCCAGCATTTT.

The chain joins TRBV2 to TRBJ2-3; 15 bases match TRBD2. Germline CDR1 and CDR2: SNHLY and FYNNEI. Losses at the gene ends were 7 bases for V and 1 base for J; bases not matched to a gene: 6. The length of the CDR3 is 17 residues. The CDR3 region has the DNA TGTGCCAGCAACGGACTAGCGGGGGGGGAACGCACAGATACGCAGTATTTT. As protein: CASNGLAGGERTDTQYF.

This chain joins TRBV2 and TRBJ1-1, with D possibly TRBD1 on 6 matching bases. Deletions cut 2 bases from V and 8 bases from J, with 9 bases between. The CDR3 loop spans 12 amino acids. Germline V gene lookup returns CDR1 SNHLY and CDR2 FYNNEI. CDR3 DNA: TGTGCCAGCAGTGAACCCGGGACAGAAGCTTTCTTT. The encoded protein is CASSEPGTEAFF.

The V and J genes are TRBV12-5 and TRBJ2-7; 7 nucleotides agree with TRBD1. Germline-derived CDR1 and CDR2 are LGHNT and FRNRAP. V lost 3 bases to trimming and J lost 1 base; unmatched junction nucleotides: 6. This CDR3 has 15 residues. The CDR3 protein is CASGLDWTGSYEQYF. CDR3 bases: TGTGCTAGTGGTTTAGATTGGACAGGTTCCTACGAGCAGTACTTC.

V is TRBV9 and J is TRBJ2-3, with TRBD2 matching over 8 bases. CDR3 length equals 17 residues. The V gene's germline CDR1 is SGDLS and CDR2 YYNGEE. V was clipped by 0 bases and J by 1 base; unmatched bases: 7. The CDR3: CASSVAAGGGGTDTQYF. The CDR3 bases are TGTGCCAGCAGCGTAGCCGCCGGGGGGGGTGGCACAGATACGCAGTATTTT.

CDR3 residues: CASSFFGGPLHF. CDR3 in DNA: TGTGCCAGCAGCTTTTTCGGGGGACCCCTCCACTTT. The chain carries TRBV11-2 and TRBJ1-6; D is possibly TRBD1 (5 bases). Trimming removed 3 bases from V and 12 bases from J, with 9 bases in between. The CDR3 covers 12 residues. The germline CDR1 and CDR2 sequences are SGHAT and FQNNGV. Supplemented by reference TRBV11-2 and TRBJ1-6, the full variable domain reads EAGVAQSPRYKIIEKRQSVAFWCNPISGHATLYWYQQILGQGPKLLIQFQNNGVVDDSQLPKDRFSAERLKGVDSTLKIQPAKLEDSAVYLCASSFFGGPLHFGNGTRLTVT.

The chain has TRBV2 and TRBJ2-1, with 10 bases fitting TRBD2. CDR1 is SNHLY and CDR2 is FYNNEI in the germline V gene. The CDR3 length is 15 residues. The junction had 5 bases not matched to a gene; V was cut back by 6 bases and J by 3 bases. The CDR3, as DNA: TGTGCCAGCAGCCGGACTAGCGGAAGCTACAATGAGCAGTTCTTC. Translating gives CASSRTSGSYNEQFF.